This T cell receptor beta chain stems from a study of identical twins (TCRdb year 2016). Regarding the study in general: To test whether fetal clonotypes persist, this study deep-sequenced TCR alpha and beta repertoires from monozygotic twins, from unrelated adults of various ages, and from cord blood. To rule out contamination, the twin experiments were replicated at different times with different library preparation protocols.

The CDR3, from cysteine to phenylalanine, totals 14 residues. The CDR3 DNA has 42 bases and is translated from base 1. The paper's findings and limits, for the study overall: Because the same donors could not be followed over many years, the conclusions depended on cross-sectional statistical analysis. In monozygotic twins, out-of-frame TCR alpha sharing was systematically underestimated by recombination models, although the models agreed with sharing between unrelated individuals. Zero-insertion analyses could be partly confounded by invariant T cells such as MAIT and iNKT, though diverse VJ usage argued against such confounding for most clonotypes. Compared with coincidental sharing between unrelated individuals, out-of-frame TCR alpha sequences shared between twins showed an excess of sequences with low generation probability. The excess sharing between twins in beta out-of-frame sequences was weaker because fewer shared sequences reduced the signal-to-noise ratio. Abundant cord blood beta clonotypes had fewer insertions, young adult naive repertoires showed a similar but weaker trend, and memory repertoires showed no such trend.

All donors were healthy Caucasians. Three pairs of female monozygotic twins, all aged 18 to 29 years, were included in the twin cohort. Positive isolation kits from Invitrogen were used to isolate the CD4+ and CD8+ T cell populations. With respect to this clonotype: Its antigen is unknown. No much larger clonotype is one base removed from it; base qualities were not supplied.

The library was built by means of 5' RACE. Sequencing was carried out with an Illumina HiSeq 2000. Template switching introduced a universal primer binding site; the final cDNA contained a unique molecular identifier, enabling accurate counting of TCR cDNA molecules. Specific primers in the conserved constant-segment region were used to synthesize first-strand cDNA for the TCR alpha and beta chains. To control for contamination, every cDNA library was double barcoded, receiving both a SMART-Mk sample barcode and Illumina barcodes. TruSeq adapter sequences, together with Illumina sample barcodes, were added in two successive PCR steps. Sequencing of the TCR alpha and beta cDNA libraries was done on the Illumina HiSeq platform using custom primers. Concerning the study's data processing: MiGEC processed the raw reads to extract unique molecular identifiers, while MiXCR was used to determine the CDR3 positions. For each individual, recombination models were inferred using an EM algorithm with the repgenHMM and IGoR tools. Shared clonotype analysis was performed with the tcR package in R, normalizing sharing by the product of cloneset sizes. To study raw recombination without the effects of thymic and clonal selection, out-of-frame nonproductive sequences were analyzed. Through fastp at Q25 and MiXCR, TCRdb rebuilt clones from the public reads, retaining in-frame beta chains. Every distinct CDR3 protein forms one entry, paired with its most common genes and DNA. In this record, the V and J calls reflect TCRdb's handling and not the investigators' own analysis. The sample has a few hundred thousand distinct CDR3 sequences on record, 14% of them singletons. Jointly, the top ten make up around 0.98% of the sample.

These same data were also listed under a study on yellow fever vaccine responses in identical twins. As that second paper reports: The T cell response to vaccination in identical twins was reported by the authors to appear partly convergent and partly personalized. Focusing on identical twins, the study followed the T cell clones that responded to the vaccine, and did so with precision.

Specimen: CD4+ T cells sorted from blood. The origin of this receptor is a woman aged 18-35 years in good health. The chain is assembled from TRBV21-1 and TRBJ2-2; the D segment call TRBD1 is taken from the table without a DNA check. TRBV21-1 is given as a pseudogene. The base sequence is TGTGCCAGCAGCATCAGGGTGAACACCGGGGAGCTGTTTTTT. It translates to CASSIRVNTGELFF.